These 29 T cell receptor beta chains were all obtained from the same sample, sequenced in a study of T cell responses to AZD1222 COVID-19 vaccine. Sequenced by immunoSEQ multiplex PCR; TCRdb stores in-frame clones only, minus some. Among roughly 18,000 clones listed, about 80% were seen once. The specimen was peripheral blood, collected 28 days after the second AZD1222 dose. These receptors were collected from an adult who received the AZD1222 COVID-19 vaccine.

This clone was seen once. The chain recombines TRBV30 with TRBJ2-7, with TRBD2 as a possible D gene (7 bases). Germline CDR1 is GTSNPN and CDR2 is SVGIG (reference sequence). The CDR3 has 12 amino acids. Trimming removed 3 bases from V and 3 bases from J, with 9 bases in between. DNA of the CDR3: TGTGCCTGGAGGCGGGGGCTCTACGAGCAGTACTTC. Protein: CAWRRGLYEQYF.

The gene calls are TRBV19 and TRBJ1-6, with a tentative D call TRBD1 (6 bases). The CDR3 is made up of 16 amino acids. In germline, CDR1 is LNHDA, CDR2 SQIVND (reference sequence). Trimming pared 0 bases from V and 7 bases from J, leaving 13 bases between. CDR3 in DNA: TGTGCCAGTAGTATAGAGGGCGGACAGCCGAATTCACCCCTCCACTTT. It specifies CASSIEGGQPNSPLHF.

On this clone: One junction end does not reproduce the germline sequence, and a read error may be involved. This chain connects TRBV9 to TRBJ2-1, with TRBD2 matching 7 bases. The CDR3 loop spans 15 amino acids. Germline V lookup: CDR1 SGDLS, CDR2 YYNGEE. The CDR3 is CASSVAGGSFNEQFF. CDR3 bases: TGTGCCAGCAGCGTAGCGGGGGGTTCCTTCAATGAGCAGTTCTTC.

This chain links TRBV18 with TRBJ1-2, with D tentatively TRBD1 (5 bases). V lost 6 bases to trimming and J lost 6 bases, with 14 bases between them. Per the germline V gene, CDR1 is KGHSH and CDR2 is LQKENI. CDR3 size: 13 residues. CDR3 region: CASSEGQGHGYTF. CDR3 nucleotide sequence: TGTGCCAGCTCGGAGGGGCAGGGTCATGGCTACACCTTC.

The chain recombines TRBV5-1 with TRBJ2-3; possibly TRBD1 or TRBD2 for D (5 bases each). Germline V gene lookup returns CDR1 SGHRS and CDR2 YFSETQ. V was trimmed by 4 bases and J by 4 bases, leaving 16 bases between them. The CDR3 has 15 residues. This CDR3 is CASSLWGSGSDTQYF. DNA for the CDR3: TGCGCCAGCAGCCTCTGGGGGAGTGGGTCAGATACGCAGTATTTT.

V and J are TRBV5-1 and TRBJ1-2; D unresolved. The CDR3 runs 14 residues. V gave up 4 bases and J gave up 5 bases, with 15 bases separating them. The germline CDR1 and CDR2 sequences are SGHRS and YFSETQ. Here the CDR3 DNA reads TGCGCCAGCAGCGCTGACACCTCTTTTTATGGCTACACCTTC. Translated: CASSADTSFYGYTF.

CDR3 loop: CASSYGGVSYNEQFF. The DNA for the CDR3 is TGTGCCAGCAGTTACGGTGGGGTTTCCTACAATGAGCAGTTCTTC. The chain couples TRBV6-5 to TRBJ2-1; D is unclear. CDR3 size: 15 residues. Germline CDR1 is MNHEY and CDR2 is SVGAGI. V was shortened by 2 bases and J by 1 base, with 9 bases between the two germline ends.

This chain uses TRBV2 with TRBJ1-2, with 7 bases lining up with TRBD1. CDR3 length: 16 residues. From germline, CDR1 is SNHLY and CDR2 FYNNEI. The ends lost 1 base at V and 1 base at J; junction bases unmatched: 6. The CDR3 here is CASSEGQGGLNYGYTF. CDR3 nucleotides: TGTGCCAGCAGTGAAGGGCAAGGGGGCCTTAACTATGGCTACACCTTC.

This clone has only a few counts. The rearrangement uses TRBV11-3 and TRBJ2-3; unclear D gene. Germline CDR1 and CDR2: SGHNT and YENEEA. V lost 4 bases, J lost 0 bases, and 8 bases lay in between. This CDR3 is 14 amino acids long. The CDR3 DNA reads as TGTGCCAGCAGCTCCTTTACTAGCACAGATACGCAGTATTTT. Amino acids: CASSSFTSTDTQYF.

The rearrangement uses TRBV7-2 and TRBJ1-2; D gene uncertain. CDR1 and CDR2 (germline): SGHTA, FQGNSA. There are 14 residues in the CDR3. V was trimmed by 4 bases and J by 4 bases, leaving 13 bases between them. For the CDR3, the DNA is TGTGCCAGCAGCTCGGGCCGCCTGGTCTATGGCTACACCTTC. Amino acids: CASSSGRLVYGYTF.

The genes are TRBV5-6 and TRBJ2-7; tentative D call: TRBD2 (5 bases). This CDR3 is built from 15 residues. Germline CDR1 and CDR2: SGHDT and YYEEEE. The V end lost 4 bases, the J end lost 0 bases, and 14 bases lay between the germline ends. The CDR3 DNA reads TGTGCCAGCAGCACGTGGACTTTGAGCTCCTACGAGCAGTACTTC. The encoded protein is CASSTWTLSSYEQYF.

V is TRBV18 and J is TRBJ1-3; D gene unclear. Trimming removed 6 bases at V and 0 bases at J, with 12 bases between. Looked up from germline, CDR1 is KGHSH and CDR2 is LQKENI. CDR3 length: 15 residues. Here the CDR3 reads CASSRDGLSGNTIYF. The CDR3, as DNA: TGTGCCAGCTCCCGCGACGGACTCTCTGGAAACACCATATATTTT.

The rearrangement links TRBV3-1 (or the pseudogene TRBV3-2) to TRBJ1-2, with a tentative D call TRBD1 (5 bases). This CDR3 comprises 15 residues. Germline loops: CDR1 LGHDT, CDR2 YNNKEL (reference sequence). Trimming pared 4 bases from V and 8 bases from J, leaving 20 bases between. The CDR3 reads CASSPEAFGGSGYTF. In nucleotides, the CDR3 is TGTGCCAGCAGCCCAGAGGCATTCGGGGGGTCAGGCTACACCTTC.

This clone appeared a few times. The rearrangement joins TRBV14 to TRBJ1-3; no reliable D call. This CDR3 region has 11 residues. The ends were cut back, 6 bases at V and 4 bases at J, with 4 bases in the middle. CDR1 SGHDN and CDR2 FVKESK come from the germline V gene. CDR3 protein: CASRSGNTIYF. The CDR3 coding sequence is TGTGCCAGCAGAAGCGGAAACACCATATATTTT.

The chain joins TRBV6-2 or TRBV6-3 to TRBJ2-7, with D maybe TRBD2 (5 bases). V lost 0 bases to trimming and J lost 2 bases, with 14 bases between them. Germline lookup yields CDR1 MNHEY and CDR2 SVGEGT. This CDR3 is 16 amino acids long. For the CDR3, the DNA is TGTGCCAGCAGTTACTCGGCGAGGGTCATCGCCTACGAGCAGTACTTC. Amino acid sequence: CASSYSARVIAYEQYF.

This chain joins TRBV20-1 and TRBJ2-7; D gene uncertain. Per germline, CDR1 DFQATT and CDR2 SNEGSKA (reference sequence). This CDR3 has 12 amino acids. The germline V and J ends were trimmed by 3 bases and 9 bases, with 15 bases remaining between them. CDR3 DNA: TGCAGTGCTAGTGACCCCTCCGGCAGGCAGTACTTC. It codes for CSASDPSGRQYF.

The chain couples TRBV20-1 to TRBJ1-1; TRBD1 matches at 7 bases. The CDR3 runs 11 residues. CDR1 DFQATT and CDR2 SNEGSKA come from the germline V gene (reference sequence). The J segment lost 1 base and the V segment lost 8 bases, leaving 1 base of the junction unmatched. The CDR3 loop is CSYRGNTEAFF. CDR3 DNA sequence: TGCAGTTACAGGGGGAACACTGAAGCTTTCTTT.

The chain has TRBV18 and TRBJ2-1, with unresolved D. Germline loops: CDR1 KGHSH, CDR2 LQKENI. CDR3 size: 12 residues. V was cut by 3 bases and J by 12 bases, with 12 bases left in between. CDR3 sequence: CASSPNMVGQFF. CDR3 DNA sequence: TGTGCCAGCTCACCTAATATGGTAGGGCAGTTCTTC.

V is TRBV4-2 and J is TRBJ2-2, with D possibly matching TRBD1 (5 bases). Germline lookup yields CDR1 LGHNA and CDR2 YNFKEQ. The CDR3 extends over 14 amino acids. Deletions cut 4 bases from V and 1 base from J, with 7 bases between. DNA for the CDR3: TGTGCCAGCAGCCCAGGACAGAACACCGGGGAGCTGTTTTTT. It yields the protein CASSPGQNTGELFF.

This chain uses TRBV15 with TRBJ1-6; no reliable D call. CDR3 length: 14 amino acids. Per germline, CDR1 LNHNV and CDR2 YYDKDF (reference sequence). Trimming stripped 1 base from V and 9 bases from J, with 10 bases between. Here the CDR3 DNA reads TGTGCCACCAGCAGAGGCGGGGATTTTTCACCCCTCCACTTT. Its protein product is CATSRGGDFSPLHF.

In the case of this clone: Other DNA sequences within the sample encode an identical CDR3. The rearrangement uses TRBV3-1 (or the pseudogene TRBV3-2) and TRBJ1-2; 7 nucleotides align to TRBD1. From germline, CDR1 is LGHDT and CDR2 YNNKEL (reference sequence). The junction had 6 bases not matched to a gene; V was cut back by 4 bases and J by 4 bases. This CDR3 has 14 residues. DNA of the CDR3: TGTGCCAGCAGCCCCCAGGGACAGATCTATGGCTACACCTTC. Its translation is CASSPQGQIYGYTF.

This chain links TRBV9 with TRBJ2-3, with TRBD2 identical over 16 bases. V was pared by 3 bases and J by 3 bases, with 1 base of the junction left unmatched. This CDR3 contains 16 residues. CDR1 and CDR2 from the germline V gene are SGDLS and YYNGEE. The CDR3 DNA reads as TGTGCCAGCAGCGCGGGACTAGCGGGGGGGACAGATACGCAGTATTTT. Translating it yields CASSAGLAGGTDTQYF.

This chain connects TRBV6-2 or TRBV6-3 to TRBJ2-7; D is uncertain. The CDR3 contains 13 residues. CDR1 and CDR2 (germline): MNHEY, SVGEGT. Trimming removed 0 bases at V and 3 bases at J, with 6 bases between. CDR3 nucleotides: TGTGCCAGCAGTTACTCTCCCAACTACGAGCAGTACTTC. It is translated as CASSYSPNYEQYF.

This clone was observed a single time. This chain uses TRBV7-8 with TRBJ1-3, with D maybe TRBD1 (5 bases). Germline V gene lookup returns CDR1 SGHVS and CDR2 FQNEAQ. V lost 4 bases to trimming and J lost 4 bases, with 14 bases between them. The CDR3 consists of 15 residues. CDR3 DNA sequence: TGTGCCAGCAGCTCGGGGGAGGGTGGGGGAAACACCATATATTTT. The encoded protein is CASSSGEGGGNTIYF.

The chain carries TRBV10-3 and TRBJ1-1; 9 bases match TRBD1. V shed 8 bases and J 5 bases; nucleotides not matched to a gene: 12. The CDR3 has 15 residues. Germline V gene sequence: CDR1 ENHRY, CDR2 SYGVKD. CDR3 sequence (DNA): TGTGCCATCGCGAGACCGGGACAGGGAAAGACTGAAGCTTTCTTT. This sequence encodes CAIARPGQGKTEAFF.

V and J are TRBV25-1 and TRBJ1-1, with D perhaps TRBD1 (6 bases). This CDR3 has 12 amino acids. Between the trimmed V and J ends, which lost 4 bases and 10 bases, there was a span of 13 bases. CDR1 is MGHDK and CDR2 is SYGVNS in the germline V gene. CDR3 bases: TGTGCCAGCAGTGCCCCAGGGGAAGGAGCTTTCTTT. Its translation: CASSAPGEGAFF.

The chain links TRBV7-8 to TRBJ1-2, with unresolved D. The V end lost 5 bases, the J end lost 2 bases, and 9 bases lay between the germline ends. Germline V gives CDR1 SGHVS, CDR2 FQNEAQ. The CDR3 contains 13 residues. CDR3 protein: CASSRTENYGYTF. CDR3 nucleotide sequence: TGTGCCAGCAGCCGGACTGAAAACTATGGCTACACCTTC.

V is TRBV7-2 and J is TRBJ2-3, with TRBD1 identical over 7 bases. Germline values: CDR1 SGHTA, CDR2 FQGNSA. J gave up 1 base and V 1 base, and 5 bases lay outside the gene matches. This CDR3 is 16 amino acids long. The CDR3 spells CASSLEGARGTDTQYF. In DNA, the CDR3 is TGTGCCAGCAGCTTAGAGGGGGCGCGTGGCACAGATACGCAGTATTTT.

The V call is TRBV4-3, the J call TRBJ1-1; no clear D. CDR1 is LGHNA and CDR2 is YSLEER in the germline V gene. This CDR3 contains 15 residues. Trimming took off 4 bases at V and 3 bases at J, with 15 bases between the two ends. Here the CDR3 DNA reads TGCGCCAGCAGCCCTAGTGGTGGCGTCTACACTGAAGCTTTCTTT. Translating gives CASSPSGGVYTEAFF.